This T cell receptor beta chain was found in a study of T cell changes during pregnancy in multiple sclerosis. Some clones are missing from TCRdb's copy, which holds only in-frame ones; the method was immunoSEQ multiplex PCR. Counted here are roughly 28,000 clones, more than 80% occurring once; the ten biggest clones make up around 5.4%. The CDR3 has 15 amino acids. Germline CDR1 and CDR2: MNHNY and SVGAGI (reference sequence). The V segment lost 0 bases and the J segment 6 bases; nucleotides outside the gene matches: 4. The sequencing here drew on CD8+ T cells from peripheral blood mononuclear cells, taken before pregnancy. The chain combines TRBV6-6 with TRBJ2-1; TRBD2 aligns across 8 bases. The receptor's source is a female donor with multiple sclerosis, enrolled in a pregnancy study. DNA for the CDR3: TGTGCCAGCAGTTACTCGCGAGCGGGGGCCAATGAGCAGTTCTTC. It encodes CASSYSRAGANEQFF.